This note documents a single T cell receptor beta chain sequence. The source of the sample is a study of blood T cell repertoires in COVID-19. Study background: Material from acute and convalescent COVID-19 was sourced from the United States, Italy and Spain.

Authors' data handling: Estimation of nucleated cell counts relied on the amplification of reference gene primers. TCRdb's copy holds only in-frame clones and misses some; the assay was immunoSEQ multiplex PCR. Clone size and the V and J calls come from that table; the DNA yielded D and trimming. The table has over 150,000 clones, roughly four fifths seen once. The CDR3 length is 15 residues. Germline V lookup: CDR1 MGHDK, CDR2 SYGVNS. The J segment lost 5 bases and the V segment lost 3 bases, leaving 4 bases of the junction unmatched. The source material was peripheral blood. This chain uses TRBV25-1 with TRBJ2-2, with 9 bases matching TRBD1. The origin of this receptor is a woman in her sixties with acute or convalescent COVID-19. The CDR3 sequence: CASSEGQGWTGELFF. The DNA for the CDR3 is TGTGCCAGCAGTGAGGGACAGGGCTGGACCGGGGAGCTGTTTTTT.